This T cell receptor (beta chain) was sequenced in a study of OX40 agonist ivuxolimab in advanced cancers. Libraries were prepared by immunoSEQ multiplex PCR; TCRdb keeps only in-frame clonotypes and omits some of them. The sample gives around 60,000 clones, 90% to 95% of which show up once; around 1.8% is in the top ten. The TCR was taken from an adult with an advanced solid tumor such as melanoma, head and neck, liver or kidney cancer. The specimen comprised CD4+ or CD8+ T cells sorted from blood, sampled in a trial of the OX40 agonist ivuxolimab.

CDR3 sequence reads: CASSLNYNEQFF. Written as DNA, the CDR3 is TGTGCCAGCAGTTTAAACTACAATGAGCAGTTCTTC. The chain couples TRBV28 to TRBJ2-1; D gene uncertain. The CDR3 loop spans 12 amino acids. Germline loops: CDR1 MDHEN, CDR2 SYDVKM. Trimming left V 2 bases short and J 3 bases short, with 2 bases between.